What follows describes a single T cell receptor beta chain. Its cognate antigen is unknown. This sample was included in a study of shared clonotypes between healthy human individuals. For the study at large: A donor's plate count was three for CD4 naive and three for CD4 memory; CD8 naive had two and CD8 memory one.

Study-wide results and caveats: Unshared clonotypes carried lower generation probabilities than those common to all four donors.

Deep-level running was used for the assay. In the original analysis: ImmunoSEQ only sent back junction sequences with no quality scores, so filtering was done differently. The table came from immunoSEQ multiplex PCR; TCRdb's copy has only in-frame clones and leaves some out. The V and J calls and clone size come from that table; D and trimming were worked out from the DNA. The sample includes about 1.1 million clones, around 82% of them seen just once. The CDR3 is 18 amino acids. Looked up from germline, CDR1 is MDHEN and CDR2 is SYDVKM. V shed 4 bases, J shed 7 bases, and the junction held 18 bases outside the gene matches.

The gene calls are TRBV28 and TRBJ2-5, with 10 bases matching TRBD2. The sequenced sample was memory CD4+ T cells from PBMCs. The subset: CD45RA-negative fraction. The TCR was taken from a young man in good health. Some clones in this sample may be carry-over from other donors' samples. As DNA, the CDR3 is TGTGCCAGCAGTTCGTCCGGGACTAGCGTTTCCCAATGGTGGACCCAGTACTTC. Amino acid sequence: CASSSSGTSVSQWWTQYF.